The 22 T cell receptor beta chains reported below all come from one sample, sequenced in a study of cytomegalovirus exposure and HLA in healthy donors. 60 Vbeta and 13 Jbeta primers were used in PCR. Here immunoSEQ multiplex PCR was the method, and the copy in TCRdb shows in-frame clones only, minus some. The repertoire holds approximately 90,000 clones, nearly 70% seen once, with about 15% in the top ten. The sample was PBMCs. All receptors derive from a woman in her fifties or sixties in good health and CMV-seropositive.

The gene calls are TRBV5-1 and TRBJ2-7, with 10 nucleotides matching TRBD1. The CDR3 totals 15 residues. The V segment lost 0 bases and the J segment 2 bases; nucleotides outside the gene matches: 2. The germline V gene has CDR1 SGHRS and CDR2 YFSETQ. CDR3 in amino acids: CASSLDGTGAYEQYF. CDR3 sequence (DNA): TGCGCCAGCAGCTTGGACGGGACAGGGGCCTACGAGCAGTACTTC.

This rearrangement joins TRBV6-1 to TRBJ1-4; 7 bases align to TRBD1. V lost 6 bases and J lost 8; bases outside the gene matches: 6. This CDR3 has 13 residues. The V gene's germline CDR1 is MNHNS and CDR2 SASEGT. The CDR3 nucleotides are TGTGCCAGCAGAAACAGGGGCGGAGAAAAACTGTTTTTT. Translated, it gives CASRNRGGEKLFF.

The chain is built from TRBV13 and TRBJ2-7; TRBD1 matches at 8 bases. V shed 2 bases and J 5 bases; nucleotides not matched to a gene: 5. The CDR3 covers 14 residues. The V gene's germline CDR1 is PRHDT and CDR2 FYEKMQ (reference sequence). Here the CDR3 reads CASSLWGQVDEQYF. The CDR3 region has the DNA TGTGCCAGCAGCTTATGGGGACAGGTGGACGAGCAGTACTTC.

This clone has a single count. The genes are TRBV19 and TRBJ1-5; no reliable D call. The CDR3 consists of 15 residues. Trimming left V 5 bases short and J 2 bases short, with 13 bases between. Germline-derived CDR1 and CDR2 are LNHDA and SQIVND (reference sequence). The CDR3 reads CASSETVDRNQPQHF. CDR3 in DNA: TGTGCCAGTAGTGAGACTGTCGATCGCAATCAGCCCCAGCATTTT. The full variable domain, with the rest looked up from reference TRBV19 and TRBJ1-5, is DGGITQSPKYLFRKEGQNVTLSCEQNLNHDAMYWYRQDPGQGLRLIYYSQIVNDFQKGDIAEGYSVSREKKESFPLTVTSAQKNPTAFYLCASSETVDRNQPQHFGDGTRLSIL.

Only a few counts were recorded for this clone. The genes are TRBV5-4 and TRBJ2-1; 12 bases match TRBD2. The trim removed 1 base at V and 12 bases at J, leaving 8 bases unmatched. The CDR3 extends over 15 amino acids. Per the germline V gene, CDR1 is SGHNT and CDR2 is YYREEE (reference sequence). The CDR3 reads CASSLSSGRAPRQFF. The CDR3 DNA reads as TGTGCCAGCAGCTTGTCTAGCGGGAGGGCTCCTCGGCAGTTCTTC. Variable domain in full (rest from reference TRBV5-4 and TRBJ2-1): ETGVTQSPTHLIKTRGQQVTLRCSSQSGHNTVSWYQQALGQGPQFIFQYYREEENGRGNFPPRFSGLQFPNYSSELNVNALELDDSALYLCASSLSSGRAPRQFFGPGTRLTVL.

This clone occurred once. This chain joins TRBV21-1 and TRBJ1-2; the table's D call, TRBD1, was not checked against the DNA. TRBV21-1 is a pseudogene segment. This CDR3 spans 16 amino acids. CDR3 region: CASSKRPGGACYGYTF. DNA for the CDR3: TGTGCCAGCAGCAAGAGACCAGGGGGCGCCTGCTATGGCTACACCTTC.

The DNA of the CDR3 is TGTGCCAGCAGTTTCACTACAGGGCTGTATGGCTACACCTTC. Protein product: CASSFTTGLYGYTF. The gene calls are TRBV28 and TRBJ1-2; possible D gene TRBD1, 6 bases. CDR1 is MDHEN, CDR2 SYDVKM, per germline. The CDR3 covers 14 residues. Trimming shortened V by 3 bases and J by 5 bases, and 13 bases separated the two germline ends.

This CDR3 is CASSYGSIETQYF. The CDR3 nucleotides are TGTGCCAGCAGCTACGGGAGTATCGAGACCCAGTACTTC. The chain combines TRBV7-6 with TRBJ2-5; tentative D call: TRBD2 (6 bases). Trimming stripped 4 bases from V and 5 bases from J, with 11 bases between. Germline V gene data show CDR1 as SGHVS and CDR2 as FNYEAQ. The CDR3 spans 13 residues.

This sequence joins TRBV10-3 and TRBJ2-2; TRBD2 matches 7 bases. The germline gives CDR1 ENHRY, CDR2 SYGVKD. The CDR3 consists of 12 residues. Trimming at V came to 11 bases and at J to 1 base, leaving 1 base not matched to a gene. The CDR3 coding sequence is TGTGCCGGGGGGGGGAACACCGGGGAGCTGTTTTTT. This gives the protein CAGGGNTGELFF.

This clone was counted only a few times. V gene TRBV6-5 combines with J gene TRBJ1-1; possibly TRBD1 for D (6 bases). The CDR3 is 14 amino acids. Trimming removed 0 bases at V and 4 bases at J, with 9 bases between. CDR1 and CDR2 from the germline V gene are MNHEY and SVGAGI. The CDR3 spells CASSYSGRGTEAFF. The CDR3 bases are TGTGCCAGCAGTTACTCGGGCAGGGGCACTGAAGCTTTCTTT.

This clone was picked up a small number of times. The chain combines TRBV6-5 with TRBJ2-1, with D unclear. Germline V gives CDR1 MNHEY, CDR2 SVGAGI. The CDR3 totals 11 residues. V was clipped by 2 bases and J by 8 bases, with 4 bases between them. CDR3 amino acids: CASSYEYEQFF. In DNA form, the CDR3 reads TGTGCCAGCAGTTACGAGTATGAGCAGTTCTTC.

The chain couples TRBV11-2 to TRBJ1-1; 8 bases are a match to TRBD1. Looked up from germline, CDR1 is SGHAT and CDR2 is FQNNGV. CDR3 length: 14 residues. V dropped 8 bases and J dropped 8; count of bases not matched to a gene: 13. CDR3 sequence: CASVRTGRLGEAFF. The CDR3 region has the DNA TGTGCCAGCGTCAGGACAGGGAGGTTAGGGGAAGCTTTCTTT. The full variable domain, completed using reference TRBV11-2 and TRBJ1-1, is EAGVAQSPRYKIIEKRQSVAFWCNPISGHATLYWYQQILGQGPKLLIQFQNNGVVDDSQLPKDRFSAERLKGVDSTLKIQPAKLEDSAVYLCASVRTGRLGEAFFGQGTRLTVV.

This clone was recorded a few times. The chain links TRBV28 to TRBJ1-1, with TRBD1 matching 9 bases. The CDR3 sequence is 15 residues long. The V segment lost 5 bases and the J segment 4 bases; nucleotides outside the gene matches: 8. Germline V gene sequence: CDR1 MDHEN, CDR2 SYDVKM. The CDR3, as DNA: TGTGCCAGCAGTCCCTCGGGACAGGGAGGCACTGAAGCTTTCTTT. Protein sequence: CASSPSGQGGTEAFF.

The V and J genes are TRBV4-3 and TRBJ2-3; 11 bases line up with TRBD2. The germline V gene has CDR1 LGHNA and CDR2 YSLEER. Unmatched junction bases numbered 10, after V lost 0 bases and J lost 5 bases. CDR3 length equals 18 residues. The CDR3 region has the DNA TGCGCCAGCAGCCAAGACGGGGCCTCTCTAGCGGGAGGAGATACGCAGTATTTT. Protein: CASSQDGASLAGGDTQYF.

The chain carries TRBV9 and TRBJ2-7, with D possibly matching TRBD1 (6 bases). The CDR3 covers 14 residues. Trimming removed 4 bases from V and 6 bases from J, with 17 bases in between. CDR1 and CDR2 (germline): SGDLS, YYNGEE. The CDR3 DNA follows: TGTGCCAGCAGCCCGGCCTACAGGGACCGCGAGCAGTACTTC. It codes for CASSPAYRDREQYF.

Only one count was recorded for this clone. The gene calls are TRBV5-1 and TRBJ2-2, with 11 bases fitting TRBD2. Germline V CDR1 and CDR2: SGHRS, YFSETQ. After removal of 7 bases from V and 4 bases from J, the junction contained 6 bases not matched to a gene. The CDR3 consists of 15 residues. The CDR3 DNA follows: TGCGCCAGCGCCACCCTAGCGGGAGGCACCGGGGAGCTGTTTTTT. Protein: CASATLAGGTGELFF.

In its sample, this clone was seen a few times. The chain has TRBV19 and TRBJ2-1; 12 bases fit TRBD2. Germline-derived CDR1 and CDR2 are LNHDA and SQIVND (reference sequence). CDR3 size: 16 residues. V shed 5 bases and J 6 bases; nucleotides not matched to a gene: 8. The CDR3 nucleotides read TGTGCCAGTAGTGCCGACCAGACTAGCGGGAGCAATGAGCAGTTCTTC. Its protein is CASSADQTSGSNEQFF.

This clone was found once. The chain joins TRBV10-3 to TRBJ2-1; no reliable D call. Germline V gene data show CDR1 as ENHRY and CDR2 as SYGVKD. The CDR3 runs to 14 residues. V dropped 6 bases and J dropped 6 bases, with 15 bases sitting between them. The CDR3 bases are TGTGCCATCAGGGCGATTTTAGACTCCAATGAGCAGTTCTTC. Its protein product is CAIRAILDSNEQFF.

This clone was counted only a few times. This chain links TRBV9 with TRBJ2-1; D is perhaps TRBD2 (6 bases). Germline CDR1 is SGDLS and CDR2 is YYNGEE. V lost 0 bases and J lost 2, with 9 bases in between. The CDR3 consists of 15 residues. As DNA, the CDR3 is TGTGCCAGCAGCGTAGTGGACTATGCCTACAATGAGCAGTTCTTC. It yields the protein CASSVVDYAYNEQFF. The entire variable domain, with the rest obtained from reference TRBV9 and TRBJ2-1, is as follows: DSGVTQTPKHLITATGQRVTLRCSPRSGDLSVYWYQQSLDQGLQFLIQYYNGEERAKGNILERFSAQQFPDLHSELNLSSLELGDSALYFCASSVVDYAYNEQFFGPGTRLTVL.

For the CDR3, the DNA is TGTGCCAGCAGCTTAGTCGGGGGGCTGGTCAGTGAGCAGTTCTTC. This gives the protein CASSLVGGLVSEQFF. The J gene is TRBJ2-1, the V gene TRBV11-3; D is perhaps TRBD2 (7 bases). This CDR3 is built from 15 residues. The germline V gene encodes CDR1 SGHNT and CDR2 YENEEA. Trimming left V 1 base short and J 9 bases short, with 16 bases between.

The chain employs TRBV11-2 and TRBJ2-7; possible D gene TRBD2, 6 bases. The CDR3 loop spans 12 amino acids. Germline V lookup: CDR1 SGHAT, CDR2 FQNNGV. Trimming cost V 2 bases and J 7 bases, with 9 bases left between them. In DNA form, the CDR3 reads TGTGCCAGCAGCTTATTCGGGAGTGAGCAGTACTTC. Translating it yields CASSLFGSEQYF. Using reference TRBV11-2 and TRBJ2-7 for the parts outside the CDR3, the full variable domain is EAGVAQSPRYKIIEKRQSVAFWCNPISGHATLYWYQQILGQGPKLLIQFQNNGVVDDSQLPKDRFSAERLKGVDSTLKIQPAKLEDSAVYLCASSLFGSEQYFGPGTRLTVT.

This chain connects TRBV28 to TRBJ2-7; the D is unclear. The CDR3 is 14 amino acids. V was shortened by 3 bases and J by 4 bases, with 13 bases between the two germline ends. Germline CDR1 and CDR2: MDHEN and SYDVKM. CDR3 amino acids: CASSFPASEYEQYF. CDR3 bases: TGTGCCAGCAGTTTTCCCGCTTCGGAGTACGAGCAGTACTTC.